This T cell receptor (beta chain) was profiled in a study of T-cell memory formation after mild COVID-19. This clonotype has more than one count but fewer than ten. The antigen remains undetermined. The ends lost 2 bases at V and 2 bases at J; junction bases unmatched: 4. CDR3 length: 16 residues. CDR1 is MNHNS and CDR2 is SASEGT in the germline V gene. Using its own MiXCR run on the 5' RACE reads, TCRdb lists one record per CDR3 protein. The sample lists 350,000 to 450,000 distinct CDR3 sequences, over 13% occurring once. Study outcomes and limitations: Second-wave clones that peaked on day 37 lacked confirmed SARS-CoV-2 specificity.

The receptor comes from a man aged 18 to 30 who had mild COVID-19 (a few samples of this study predate the infection). Cell type and time point are not known. The sequenced material came from PBMCs or a T cell subset sorted from them (not recorded which). The gene calls are TRBV6-1 and TRBJ2-5; the match to TRBD2 covers 11 bases. CDR3 sequence: CASSERLAGLQETQYF. CDR3 coding DNA: TGTGCCAGCAGTGAACGACTAGCGGGGCTTCAAGAGACCCAGTACTTC.